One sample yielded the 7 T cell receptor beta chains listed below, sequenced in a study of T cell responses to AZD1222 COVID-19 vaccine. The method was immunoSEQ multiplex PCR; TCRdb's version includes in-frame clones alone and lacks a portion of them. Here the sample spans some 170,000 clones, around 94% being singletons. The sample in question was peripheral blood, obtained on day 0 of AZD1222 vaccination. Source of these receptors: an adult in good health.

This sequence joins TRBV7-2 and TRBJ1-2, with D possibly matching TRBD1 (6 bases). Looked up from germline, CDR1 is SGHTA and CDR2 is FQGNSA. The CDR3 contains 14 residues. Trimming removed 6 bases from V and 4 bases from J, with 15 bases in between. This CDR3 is CASRQNRAGYGYTF. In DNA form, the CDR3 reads TGTGCCAGCAGACAAAACAGGGCAGGCTATGGCTACACCTTC. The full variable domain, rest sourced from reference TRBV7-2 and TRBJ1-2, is GAGVSQSPSNKVTEKGKDVELRCDPISGHTALYWYRQSLGQGLEFLIYFQGNSAPDKSGLPSDRFSAERTGGSVSTLTIQRTQQEDSAVYLCASRQNRAGYGYTFGSGTRLTVV.

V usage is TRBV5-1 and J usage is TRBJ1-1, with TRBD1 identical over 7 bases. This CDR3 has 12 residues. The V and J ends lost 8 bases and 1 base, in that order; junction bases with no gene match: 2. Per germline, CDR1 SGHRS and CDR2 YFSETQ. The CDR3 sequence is CASQGGNTEAFF. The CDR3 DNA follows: TGCGCCAGTCAGGGGGGGAACACTGAAGCTTTCTTT.

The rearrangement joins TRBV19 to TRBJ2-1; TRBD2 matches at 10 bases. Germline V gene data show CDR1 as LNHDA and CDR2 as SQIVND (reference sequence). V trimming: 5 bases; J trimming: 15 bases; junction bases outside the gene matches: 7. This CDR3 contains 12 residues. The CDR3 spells CASSPQRGGLFF. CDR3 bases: TGTGCCAGTAGTCCCCAGCGGGGGGGCTTGTTCTTC.

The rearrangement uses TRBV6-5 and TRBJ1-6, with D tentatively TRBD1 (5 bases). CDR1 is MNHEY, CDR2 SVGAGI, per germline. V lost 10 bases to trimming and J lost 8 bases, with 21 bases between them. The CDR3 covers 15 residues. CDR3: CATSGANRLYSPLHF. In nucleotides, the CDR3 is TGTGCCACCTCGGGAGCGAACAGGCTCTATTCACCCCTCCACTTT.

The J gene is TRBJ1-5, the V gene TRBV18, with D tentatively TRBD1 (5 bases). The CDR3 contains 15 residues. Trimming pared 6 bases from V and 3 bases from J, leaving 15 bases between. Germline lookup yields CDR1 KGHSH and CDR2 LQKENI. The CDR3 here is CASSPRRDHNQPQHF. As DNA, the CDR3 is TGTGCCAGCTCCCCCCGACGGGACCACAATCAGCCCCAGCATTTT.

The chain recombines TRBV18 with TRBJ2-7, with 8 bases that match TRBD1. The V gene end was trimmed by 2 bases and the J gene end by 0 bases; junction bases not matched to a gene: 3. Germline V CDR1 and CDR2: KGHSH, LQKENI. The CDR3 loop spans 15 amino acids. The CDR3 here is CASSPAGGLSYEQYF. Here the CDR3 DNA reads TGTGCCAGCTCACCAGCAGGGGGCCTCTCCTACGAGCAGTACTTC.

The CDR3 spells CASSQWTSGVYNEQFF. The DNA of the CDR3 is TGTGCCAGCAGCCAATGGACTAGCGGGGTGTACAATGAGCAGTTCTTC. The chain employs TRBV7-6 and TRBJ2-1; 12 nucleotides match TRBD2. With 5 bases clipped from V and 4 bases from J, the junction kept 6 bases outside the gene matches. From germline, CDR1 is SGHVS and CDR2 FNYEAQ. The length of the CDR3 is 16 residues. The full variable domain, rest sourced from reference TRBV7-6 and TRBJ2-1, is GAGVSQSPRYKVTKRGQDVALRCDPISGHVSLYWYRQALGQGPEFLTYFNYEAQQDKSGLPNDRFSAERPEGSISTLTIQRTEQRDSAMYRCASSQWTSGVYNEQFFGPGTRLTVL.